One and the same sample provided the 8 T cell receptor beta chains below, sequenced in a study of T cell responses to AZD1222 COVID-19 vaccine. Repertoires were generated with immunoSEQ multiplex PCR, while TCRdb's copy carries only in-frame clones and drops some. The sample lists about 120,000 clones, 90% occurring once. Sequenced here: peripheral blood, sampled on day 0 of AZD1222 vaccination. These receptors came from an adult in good health.

The chain joins TRBV5-6 to TRBJ2-3; no firm D call. V dropped 0 bases and J dropped 2 bases, with 7 bases sitting between them. The germline gives CDR1 SGHDT, CDR2 YYEEEE. This CDR3 has 14 residues. The CDR3 spells CASSLGAYTDTQYF. The CDR3, as DNA: TGTGCCAGCAGCTTGGGGGCTTACACAGATACGCAGTATTTT.

The chain carries TRBV24-1 and TRBJ2-2; D ambiguous. Germline V gene sequence: CDR1 KGHDR, CDR2 SFDVKD. Trimming took 0 bases from V and 3 from J, leaving 10 bases between them. This CDR3 is built from 16 residues. The CDR3 DNA follows: TGTGCCACCAGTGATTTGAAGGGATGGGACACCGGGGAGCTGTTTTTT. Its translation: CATSDLKGWDTGELFF.

This clone has just one count. The chain is built from TRBV18 and TRBJ1-2, with TRBD1 as a possible D gene (5 bases). Germline V lookup: CDR1 KGHSH, CDR2 LQKENI. V lost 8 bases, J lost 4 bases, and 26 bases lay in between. The CDR3 totals 17 residues. CDR3 nucleotide sequence: TGTGCCAGCCCAACTGGGGAAGACACCAGGGAACCCTATGGCTACACCTTC. Translating gives CASPTGEDTREPYGYTF. Full variable domain (remainder filled in from reference TRBV18 and TRBJ1-2): NAGVMQNPRHLVRRRGQEARLRCSPMKGHSHVYWYRQLPEEGLKFMVYLQKENIIDESGMPKERFSAEFPKEGPSILRIQQVVRGDSAAYFCASPTGEDTREPYGYTFGSGTRLTVV.

The chain recombines TRBV9 with TRBJ1-2, with D uncertain. The CDR3 contains 13 residues. Germline assignment: CDR1 SGDLS and CDR2 YYNGEE. V was clipped by 0 bases and J by 3 bases, with 6 bases between them. The DNA of the CDR3 is TGTGCCAGCAGCGTAGCCCCAGACTATGGCTACACCTTC. Protein product: CASSVAPDYGYTF.

The gene calls are TRBV30 and TRBJ1-5; no clear D gene. CDR1 and CDR2 from the germline V gene are GTSNPN and SVGIG (reference sequence). The V gene lost 3 bases and the J gene lost 0 bases, with 12 bases spanning the gap. The length of the CDR3 is 15 residues. Here the CDR3 DNA reads TGTGCCTGGAGATTCAAGGGTTTTAGCAATCAGCCCCAGCATTTT. Its translation: CAWRFKGFSNQPQHF.

The J gene is TRBJ2-5, the V gene TRBV11-3, with 7 bases identical to TRBD2. The CDR3 sequence is 13 residues long. Germline CDR1 and CDR2: SGHNT and YENEEA. With 1 base clipped from V and 5 bases from J, the junction kept 1 base outside the gene matches. The CDR3 here is CASSLAGGETQYF. The CDR3 region has the DNA TGTGCCAGCAGCTTAGCCGGGGGGGAGACCCAGTACTTC.

The chain combines TRBV3-1 (or the pseudogene TRBV3-2) with TRBJ1-3, with D unclear. The CDR3 length is 15 residues. The germline gives CDR1 LGHDT, CDR2 YNNKEL (reference sequence). V gave up 1 base and J gave up 0 bases, with 7 bases separating them. The CDR3 region is CASSQAQISGNTIYF. In DNA form, the CDR3 reads TGTGCCAGCAGCCAAGCACAGATCTCTGGAAACACCATATATTTT.

V and J are TRBV6-5 and TRBJ1-1; no reliable D call. Germline assignment: CDR1 MNHEY and CDR2 SVGAGI. This CDR3 is 15 amino acids long. V was clipped by 2 bases and J by 4 bases, with 14 bases between them. The CDR3 bases are TGTGCCAGCAGTTACCTCCCTGAGGGCGGCACTGAAGCTTTCTTT. It is translated as CASSYLPEGGTEAFF.